The TCR beta chain described here comes from a study of OX40 agonist ivuxolimab in advanced cancers. Background on the study: Patients treated during dose escalation were battling hepatocellular carcinoma, melanoma, renal cell or head and neck cancer.

TCRdb keeps only in-frame clones here, not all; method: immunoSEQ multiplex PCR. This table has roughly 76,000 clones, around 86% appearing once. Notes on the study in general: Circulating CD4+ and CD8+ T cells showed clonal expansion by week 6 at 0.1 to 3.0 mg/kg. Clonal expansion in partial responders at 0.1-3.0 mg/kg ranked among the lowest.

The length of the CDR3 is 10 residues. The V end lost 6 bases, the J end lost 8 bases, and 7 bases lay between the germline ends. Germline assignment: CDR1 DFQATT and CDR2 SNEGSKA (reference sequence). A history of autoimmune disease or systemic immunosuppression excluded patients. For this clone: What it binds is not known.

This specimen consisted of CD4+ or CD8+ T cells sorted from blood, obtained in a trial of the OX40 agonist ivuxolimab. The V gene is TRBV20-1, the J gene TRBJ1-4; the D is unclear. This receptor was identified in an adult with an advanced solid tumor such as melanoma, head and neck, liver or kidney cancer. The CDR3 nucleotides read TGCAGTGCCACCCAAGAAAAACTGTTTTTT. This gives the protein CSATQEKLFF.